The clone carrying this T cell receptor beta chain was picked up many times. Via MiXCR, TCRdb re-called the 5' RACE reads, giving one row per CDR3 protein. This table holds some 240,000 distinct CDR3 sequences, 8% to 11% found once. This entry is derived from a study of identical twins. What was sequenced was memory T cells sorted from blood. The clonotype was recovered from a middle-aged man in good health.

This CDR3 is CASSQFGTSGRARFIEQFF. The CDR3 DNA sequence: TGTGCCAGCAGCCAATTTGGGACTAGCGGGAGGGCCCGGTTTATCGAGCAGTTCTTC. This chain joins TRBV16 and TRBJ2-1, with 16 positions matching TRBD2. V lost 1 base, J lost 10 bases, and 13 bases stayed unmatched. The CDR3 spans 19 residues. Per germline, CDR1 KGHSY and CDR2 FQNENV. Full variable domain (missing parts from reference TRBV16 and TRBJ2-1): GEEVAQTPKHLVRGEGQKAKLYCAPIKGHSYVFWYQQVLKNEFKFLISFQNENVFDETGMPKERFSAKCLPNSPCSLEIQATKLEDSAVYFCASSQFGTSGRARFIEQFFGPGTRLTVL.